The 8 T cell receptor beta chains listed next were all sequenced from one sample in a study of post-analysis software for immune sequencing data. Study results and caveats: Comparison of patients with controls showed roughly five TRBV segments more frequent in patients, TRBV5-6, TRBV5-1 and TRBV20-1 among them.

No cognate antigen is known for these TCRs. Carried by the TCR beta cDNA libraries were unique molecular identifiers. TCRdb fed the PCR reads into MiXCR, producing one record per CDR3 protein. The data hold about 200,000 distinct CDR3 sequences, with around 30% observed a single time. Sample: blood. The receptors were gathered from a girl aged 2 to 17 with multiple sclerosis.

There are a few counts of this clonotype. For the CDR3, the DNA is TGCGCCAGCAGCTCGCCGGGGGGGAGAGAGGACGAGCAGTACTTC. Amino acids: CASSSPGGREDEQYF. The chain couples TRBV5-1 to TRBJ2-7, with 8 positions matching TRBD2. The V and J ends lost 3 bases and 5 bases, in that order; junction bases with no gene match: 10. The CDR3 is made up of 15 amino acids. Germline values: CDR1 SGHRS, CDR2 YFSETQ.

The chain uses TRBV5-1 and TRBJ1-1; D is perhaps TRBD1 (5 bases). The CDR3 has 17 amino acids. Trimming left V 4 bases short and J 0 bases short, with 19 bases between. The germline V gene has CDR1 SGHRS and CDR2 YFSETQ. The DNA of the CDR3 is TGCGCCAGCAGCCCCCCCCACAGGACAAGAATGAACACTGAAGCTTTCTTT. It codes for CASSPPHRTRMNTEAFF. The complete variable domain, with remaining parts taken from reference TRBV5-1 and TRBJ1-1, reads KAGVTQTPRYLIKTRGQQVTLSCSPISGHRSVSWYQQTPGQGLQFLFEYFSETQRNKGNFPGRFSGRQFSNSRSEMNVSTLELGDSALYLCASSPPHRTRMNTEAFFGQGTRLTVV.

As regards this clonotype: An end of the junction differs from the germline gene, which may be a read error. This rearrangement joins TRBV5-1 to TRBJ2-1; TRBD1 matches at 9 bases. Germline V gene lookup returns CDR1 SGHRS and CDR2 YFSETQ. The CDR3 covers 15 residues. CDR3 in DNA: TGCGCCGGCAGCCCACAGGGACAGGGAAGCAATGAGCAGTTCTTC. It translates to CAGSPQGQGSNEQFF.

The chain couples TRBV28 to TRBJ2-7; D gene unclear. The CDR3 consists of 13 residues. CDR1 and CDR2 (germline): MDHEN, SYDVKM. V lost 3 bases and J lost 3, with 9 bases in between. This CDR3 is CASSFPGFYEQYF. The CDR3 DNA reads as TGTGCCAGCAGTTTCCCGGGCTTCTACGAGCAGTACTTC.

On this clonotype: A much more abundant neighbour one base away suggests this may be a read error. CDR3 sequence: CSANHPGEAGYTF. CDR3 nucleotide sequence: TGCAGTGCTAACCATCCAGGGGAAGCTGGCTACACCTTC. The genes are TRBV20-1 and TRBJ1-2; possibly TRBD1 for D (6 bases). V lost 4 bases to trimming and J lost 7 bases, with 16 bases between them. The CDR3 has 13 amino acids. Per germline, CDR1 DFQATT and CDR2 SNEGSKA (reference sequence).

The chain uses TRBV20-1 and TRBJ2-7; unclear D gene. Between the trimmed V and J ends, which lost 5 bases and 0 bases, there was a span of 14 bases. Germline V gives CDR1 DFQATT, CDR2 SNEGSKA (reference sequence). The CDR3 length is 14 residues. CDR3 nucleotide sequence: TGCAGTGCTCTCCGCCCGGGTCTCTCCTACGAGCAGTACTTC. Protein sequence: CSALRPGLSYEQYF.

CDR3 region: CASRVETGNNEQYF. For the CDR3, the DNA is TGTGCCAGCCGGGTGGAGACAGGCAACAATGAGCAGTACTTC. V usage is TRBV7-9 and J usage is TRBJ2-5, with D possibly matching TRBD1 (6 bases). This CDR3 region has 14 residues. Between the trimmed V and J ends, which lost 8 bases and 11 bases, there was a span of 24 bases. Germline V gene data show CDR1 as SEHNR and CDR2 as FQNEAQ (reference sequence).

This clonotype was observed at least ten times. The V and J genes are TRBV27 and TRBJ2-7, with TRBD1 matching 10 bases. CDR3 length equals 17 residues. V lost 4 bases to trimming and J lost 0 bases; unmatched junction nucleotides: 9. Per germline, CDR1 MNHEY and CDR2 SMNVEV (reference sequence). CDR3 loop: CASSSRDRGRSSYEQYF. The CDR3 DNA reads TGTGCCAGCAGTTCCCGGGACAGGGGCCGGAGCTCCTACGAGCAGTACTTC.